This T cell receptor beta chain stems from a study of blood T cell repertoires in COVID-19. On the study more broadly: In each case, the material was cDNA or gDNA derived from T cells, B-cell-depleted T cells, or PBMCs.

Sequencing used immunoSEQ multiplex PCR; TCRdb keeps in-frame clones, though not all of them. The table shows tens of thousands of clones, with around 83% occurring only once. The germline gives CDR1 GTSNPN, CDR2 SVGIG (reference sequence). The CDR3 is made up of 13 amino acids. After removal of 3 bases from V and 9 bases from J, the junction contained 8 bases not matched to a gene. Sequenced material: peripheral blood. The source of this sequence is a human donor in a cohort sampled during active COVID-19. This chain uses TRBV30 with TRBJ1-5, with 7 bases identical to TRBD1. The chain's CDR3 is CAWRTQGTRPQHF. Written as DNA, the CDR3 is TGTGCCTGGAGGACACAGGGGACAAGGCCCCAGCATTTT. The full variable domain, completed using reference TRBV30 and TRBJ1-5, is SQTIHQWPATLVQPVGSPLSLECTVEGTSNPNLYWYRQAAGRGLQLLFYSVGIGQISSEVPQNLSASRPQDRQFILSSKKLLLSDSGFYLCAWRTQGTRPQHFGDGTRLSIL.